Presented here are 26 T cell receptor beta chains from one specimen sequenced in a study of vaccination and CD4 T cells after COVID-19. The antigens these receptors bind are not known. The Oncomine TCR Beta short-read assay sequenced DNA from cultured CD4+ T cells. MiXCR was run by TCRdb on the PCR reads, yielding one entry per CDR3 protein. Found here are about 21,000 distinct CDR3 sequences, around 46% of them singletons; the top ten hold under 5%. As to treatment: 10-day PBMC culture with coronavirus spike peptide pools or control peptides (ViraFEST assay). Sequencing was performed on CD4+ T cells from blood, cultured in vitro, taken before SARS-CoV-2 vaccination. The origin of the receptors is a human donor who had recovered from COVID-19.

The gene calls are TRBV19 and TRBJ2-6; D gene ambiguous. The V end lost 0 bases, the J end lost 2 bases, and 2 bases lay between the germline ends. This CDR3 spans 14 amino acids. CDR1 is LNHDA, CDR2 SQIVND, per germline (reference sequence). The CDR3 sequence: CASSIDPGANVLTF. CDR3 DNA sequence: TGTGCCAGTAGTATAGACCCTGGGGCCAACGTCCTGACTTTC.

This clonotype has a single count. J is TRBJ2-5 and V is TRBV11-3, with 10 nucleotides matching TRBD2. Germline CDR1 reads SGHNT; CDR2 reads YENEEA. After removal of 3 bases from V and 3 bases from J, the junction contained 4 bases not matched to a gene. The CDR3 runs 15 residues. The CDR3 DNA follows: TGTGCCAGCAGCTTGGGGACTAGCGTAAAAGAGACCCAGTACTTC. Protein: CASSLGTSVKETQYF.

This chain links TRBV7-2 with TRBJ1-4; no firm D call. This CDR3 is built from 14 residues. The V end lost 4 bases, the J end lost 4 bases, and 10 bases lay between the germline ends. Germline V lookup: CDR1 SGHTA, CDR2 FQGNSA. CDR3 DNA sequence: TGTGCCAGCAGCTGGGCCGGGTATAATGAAAAACTGTTTTTT. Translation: CASSWAGYNEKLFF.

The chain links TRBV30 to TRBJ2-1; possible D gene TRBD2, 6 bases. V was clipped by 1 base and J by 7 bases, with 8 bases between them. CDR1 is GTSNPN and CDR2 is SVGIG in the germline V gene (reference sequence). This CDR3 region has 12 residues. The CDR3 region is CAWSGRGNEQFF. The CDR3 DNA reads TGTGCCTGGAGTGGGCGGGGAAATGAGCAGTTCTTC.

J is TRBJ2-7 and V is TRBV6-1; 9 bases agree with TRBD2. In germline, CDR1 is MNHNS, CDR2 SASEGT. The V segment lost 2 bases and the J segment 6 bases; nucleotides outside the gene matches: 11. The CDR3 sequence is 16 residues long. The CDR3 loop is CASSENSGGYSGEQYF. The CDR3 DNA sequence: TGTGCCAGCAGTGAAAATAGCGGGGGTTATTCTGGCGAGCAGTACTTC.

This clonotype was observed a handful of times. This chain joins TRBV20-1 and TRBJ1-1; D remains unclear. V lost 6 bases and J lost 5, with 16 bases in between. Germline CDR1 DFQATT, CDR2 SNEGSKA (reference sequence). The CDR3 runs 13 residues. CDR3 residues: CSASTPTRTEAFF. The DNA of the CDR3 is TGCAGTGCCTCTACCCCCACCCGGACTGAAGCTTTCTTT.

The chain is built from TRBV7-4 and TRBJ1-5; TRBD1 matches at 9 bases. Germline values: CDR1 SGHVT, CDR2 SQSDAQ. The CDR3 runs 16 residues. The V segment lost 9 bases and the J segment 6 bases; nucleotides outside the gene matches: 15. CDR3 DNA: TGTGCCAGTGACGCGGAGGGACAGGGAAAGAGTCAGCCCCAGCATTTT. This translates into CASDAEGQGKSQPQHF.

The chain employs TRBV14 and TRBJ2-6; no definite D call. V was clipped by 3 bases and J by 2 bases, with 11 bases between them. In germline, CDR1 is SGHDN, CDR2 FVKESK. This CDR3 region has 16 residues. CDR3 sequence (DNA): TGTGCCAGCAGCCAGAGACACTTTCCTGGGGCCAACGTCCTGACTTTC. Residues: CASSQRHFPGANVLTF.

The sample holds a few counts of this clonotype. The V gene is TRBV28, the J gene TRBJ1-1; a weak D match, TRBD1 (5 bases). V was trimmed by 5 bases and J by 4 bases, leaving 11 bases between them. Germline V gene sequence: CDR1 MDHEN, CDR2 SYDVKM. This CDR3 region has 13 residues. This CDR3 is CASSQVGVTEAFF. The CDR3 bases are TGTGCCAGCAGTCAAGTAGGGGTCACTGAAGCTTTCTTT.

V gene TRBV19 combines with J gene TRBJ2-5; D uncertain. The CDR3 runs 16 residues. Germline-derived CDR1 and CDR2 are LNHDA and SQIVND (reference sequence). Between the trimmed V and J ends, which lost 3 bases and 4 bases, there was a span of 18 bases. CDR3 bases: TGTGCCAGTAGTATTCCGTCTGGTGGCGGAGTAGAGACCCAGTACTTC. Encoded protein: CASSIPSGGGVETQYF.

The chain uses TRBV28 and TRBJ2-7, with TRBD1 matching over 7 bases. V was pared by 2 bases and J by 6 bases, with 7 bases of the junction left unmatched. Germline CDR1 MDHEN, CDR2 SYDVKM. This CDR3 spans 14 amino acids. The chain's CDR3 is CASSLRGRGFEQYF. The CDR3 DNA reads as TGTGCCAGCAGTTTAAGGGGGCGCGGGTTCGAGCAGTACTTC.

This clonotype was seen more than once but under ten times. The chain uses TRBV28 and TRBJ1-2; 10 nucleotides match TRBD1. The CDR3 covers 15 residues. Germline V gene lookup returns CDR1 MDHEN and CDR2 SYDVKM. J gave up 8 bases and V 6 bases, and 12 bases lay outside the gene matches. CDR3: CASRGPGQGTSGYTF. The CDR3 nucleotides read TGTGCCAGCAGGGGGCCGGGACAGGGGACTTCGGGCTACACCTTC.

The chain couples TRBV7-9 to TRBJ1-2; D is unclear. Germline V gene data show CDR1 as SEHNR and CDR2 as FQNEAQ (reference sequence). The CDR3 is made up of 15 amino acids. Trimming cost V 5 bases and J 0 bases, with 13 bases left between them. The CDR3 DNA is TGTGCCAGCAGCCCAAAGGGAATCCCTAACTATGGCTACACCTTC. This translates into CASSPKGIPNYGYTF. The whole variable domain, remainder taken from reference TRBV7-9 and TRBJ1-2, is DTGVSQNPRHKITKRGQNVTFRCDPISEHNRLYWYRQTLGQGPEFLTYFQNEAQLEKSRLLSDRFSAERPKGSFSTLEIQRTEQGDSAMYLCASSPKGIPNYGYTFGSGTRLTVV.

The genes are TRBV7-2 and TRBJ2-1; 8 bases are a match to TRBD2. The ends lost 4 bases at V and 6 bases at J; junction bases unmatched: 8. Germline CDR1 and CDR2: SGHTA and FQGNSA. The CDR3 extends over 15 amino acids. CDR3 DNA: TGTGCCAGCAGCTGGAAAGCGGGAGAGCTCAATGAGCAGTTCTTC. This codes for CASSWKAGELNEQFF. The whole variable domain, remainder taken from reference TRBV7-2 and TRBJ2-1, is GAGVSQSPSNKVTEKGKDVELRCDPISGHTALYWYRQSLGQGLEFLIYFQGNSAPDKSGLPSDRFSAERTGGSVSTLTIQRTQQEDSAVYLCASSWKAGELNEQFFGPGTRLTVL.

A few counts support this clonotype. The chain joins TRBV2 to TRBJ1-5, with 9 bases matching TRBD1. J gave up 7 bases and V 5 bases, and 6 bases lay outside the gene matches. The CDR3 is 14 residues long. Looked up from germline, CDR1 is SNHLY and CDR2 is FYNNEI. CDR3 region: CASSPNRGQQPQHF. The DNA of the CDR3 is TGTGCCAGCAGTCCAAACAGGGGGCAACAGCCCCAGCATTTT.

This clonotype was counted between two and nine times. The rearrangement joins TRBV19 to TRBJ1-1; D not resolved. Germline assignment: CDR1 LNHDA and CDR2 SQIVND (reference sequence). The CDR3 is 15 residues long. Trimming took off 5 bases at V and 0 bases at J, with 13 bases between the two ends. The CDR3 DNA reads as TGTGCCAGTAGTCCCCACGAGGGCATGAACACTGAAGCTTTCTTT. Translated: CASSPHEGMNTEAFF.

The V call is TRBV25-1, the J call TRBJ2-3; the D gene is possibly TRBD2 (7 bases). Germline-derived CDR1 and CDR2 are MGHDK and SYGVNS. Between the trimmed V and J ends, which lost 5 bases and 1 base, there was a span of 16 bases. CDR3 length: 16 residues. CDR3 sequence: CASSPHRGAGTDTQYF. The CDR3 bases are TGTGCCAGCAGTCCTCATCGGGGGGCTGGCACAGATACGCAGTATTTT.

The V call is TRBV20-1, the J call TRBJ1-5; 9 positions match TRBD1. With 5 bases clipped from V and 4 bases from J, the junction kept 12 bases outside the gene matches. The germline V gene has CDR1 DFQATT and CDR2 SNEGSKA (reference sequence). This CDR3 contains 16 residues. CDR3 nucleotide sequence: TGCAGTGCTTTCAGGCCCGGGACAGGGATAAATCAGCCCCAGCATTTT. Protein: CSAFRPGTGINQPQHF.

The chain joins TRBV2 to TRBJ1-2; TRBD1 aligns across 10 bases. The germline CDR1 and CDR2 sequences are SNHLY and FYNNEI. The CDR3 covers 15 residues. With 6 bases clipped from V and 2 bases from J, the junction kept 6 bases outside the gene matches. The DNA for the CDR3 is TGTGCCAGCAGCCAGACAGGGGGCAGGAACTATGGCTACACCTTC. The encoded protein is CASSQTGGRNYGYTF.

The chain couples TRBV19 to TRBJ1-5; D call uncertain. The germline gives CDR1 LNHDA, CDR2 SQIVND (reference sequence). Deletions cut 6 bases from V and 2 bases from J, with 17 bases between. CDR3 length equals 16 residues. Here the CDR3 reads CASSRPPGNGNQPQHF. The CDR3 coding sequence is TGTGCCAGTAGCCGGCCGCCCGGGAATGGCAATCAGCCCCAGCATTTT.

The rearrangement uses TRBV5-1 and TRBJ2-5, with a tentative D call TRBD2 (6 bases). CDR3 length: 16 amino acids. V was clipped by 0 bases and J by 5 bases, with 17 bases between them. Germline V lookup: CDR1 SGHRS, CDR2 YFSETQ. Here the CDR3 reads CASSLAPLGLGETQYF. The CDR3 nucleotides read TGCGCCAGCAGCTTGGCGCCCCTGGGACTTGGGGAGACCCAGTACTTC.

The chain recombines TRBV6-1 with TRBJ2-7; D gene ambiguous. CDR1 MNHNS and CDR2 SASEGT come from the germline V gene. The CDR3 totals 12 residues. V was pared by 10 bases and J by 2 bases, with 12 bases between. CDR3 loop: CANISKTYEQYF. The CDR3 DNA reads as TGTGCCAACATCAGTAAAACCTACGAGCAGTACTTC.

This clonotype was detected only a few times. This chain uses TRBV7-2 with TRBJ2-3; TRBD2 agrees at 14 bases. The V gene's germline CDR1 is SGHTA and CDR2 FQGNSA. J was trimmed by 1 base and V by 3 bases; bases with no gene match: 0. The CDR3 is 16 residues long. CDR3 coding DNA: TGTGCCAGCAGCTTGGGACTAGCGGGAGGCACAGATACGCAGTATTTT. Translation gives CASSLGLAGGTDTQYF.

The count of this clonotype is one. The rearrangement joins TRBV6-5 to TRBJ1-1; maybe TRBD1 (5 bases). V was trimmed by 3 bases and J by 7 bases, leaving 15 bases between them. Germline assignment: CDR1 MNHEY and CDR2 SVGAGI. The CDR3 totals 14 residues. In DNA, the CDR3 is TGTGCCAGCAGTTATCGGAGGGTGACAGATGAAGCTTTCTTT. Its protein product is CASSYRRVTDEAFF.

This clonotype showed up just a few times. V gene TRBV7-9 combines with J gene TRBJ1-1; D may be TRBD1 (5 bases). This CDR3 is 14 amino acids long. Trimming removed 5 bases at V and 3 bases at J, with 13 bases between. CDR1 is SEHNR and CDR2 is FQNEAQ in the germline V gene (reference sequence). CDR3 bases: TGTGCCAGCAGCCCCCAGGGATTATACACTGAAGCTTTCTTT. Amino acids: CASSPQGLYTEAFF.

This chain's CDR3 is CASSLVSAGGLKTQYF. CDR3 DNA: TGTGCCAGCAGCTTAGTCTCGGCAGGGGGGCTTAAGACCCAGTACTTC. The gene calls are TRBV7-9 and TRBJ2-5; D is perhaps TRBD1 (7 bases). The CDR3 covers 16 residues. V was clipped by 1 base and J by 6 bases, with 18 bases between them. The germline V gene encodes CDR1 SEHNR and CDR2 FQNEAQ (reference sequence).